This T cell receptor beta chain is drawn from a study of cytomegalovirus exposure and HLA in healthy donors. This clone was detected only a few times. With 60 Vbeta and 13 Jbeta primers, the PCR was carried out. Clones were read by immunoSEQ multiplex PCR, and TCRdb kept only the in-frame ones, dropping some. The table records under 200,000 clones, about 78% of them present only once. This TCR was sampled from a man aged 40-55 years in good health and CMV-seronegative. Sequences were obtained from PBMCs.

The CDR3 DNA reads as TGTGCCAGCAGCTTGGCCGGCGGGGGGGCCTCAGATACGCAGTATTTT. Translated, it gives CASSLAGGGASDTQYF. The chain couples TRBV5-4 to TRBJ2-3; TRBD2 matches at 9 bases. The CDR3 runs to 16 residues. The J segment lost 4 bases and the V segment lost 0 bases, leaving 6 bases of the junction unmatched. Germline CDR1 is SGHNT and CDR2 is YYREEE (reference sequence).